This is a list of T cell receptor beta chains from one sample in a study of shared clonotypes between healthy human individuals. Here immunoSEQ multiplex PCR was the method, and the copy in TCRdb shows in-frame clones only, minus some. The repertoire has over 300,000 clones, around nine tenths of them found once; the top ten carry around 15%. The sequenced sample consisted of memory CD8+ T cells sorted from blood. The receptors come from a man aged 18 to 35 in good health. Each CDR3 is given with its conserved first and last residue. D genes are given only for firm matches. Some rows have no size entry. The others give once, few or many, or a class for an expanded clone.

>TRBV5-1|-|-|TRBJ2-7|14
TGCGCCAGCAGCTTGAAAGCCGGGGGCTACGAGCAGTACTTC
CASSLKAGGYEQYF
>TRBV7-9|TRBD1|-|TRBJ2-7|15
TGTGCCAGCAGCCCCCCCAGGGGGCAGGTCGGAGAGCAGTACTTC
CASSPPRGQVGEQYF
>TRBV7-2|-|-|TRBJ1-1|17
TGTGCCAGCAGCTTATATCAGGCGTTTGTGGGCGACACTGAAGCTTTCTTT
CASSLYQAFVGDTEAFF
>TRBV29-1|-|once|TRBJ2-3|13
TGCAGCGGCATCGGCGGGAGCACAGATACGCAGTATTTT
CSGIGGSTDTQYF
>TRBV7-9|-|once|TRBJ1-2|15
TGTGCCAGCAGCTTAGGGCGATCAGGAATCTATGGCTACACCTTC
CASSLGRSGIYGYTF
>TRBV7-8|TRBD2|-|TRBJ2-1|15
TGTGCCAGCAGCTTAGGCGGGGGGGCCTTGGATGAGCAGTTCTTC
CASSLGGGALDEQFF
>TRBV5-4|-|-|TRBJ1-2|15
TGTGCCAGCAGCTTTGGGGCAGCCCTGACGAAGGGCTACACCTTC
CASSFGAALTKGYTF
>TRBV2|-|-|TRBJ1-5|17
TGTGCCAGCAGTGAACCCTCGCCGGCTTTTAGCAATCAGCCCCAGCATTTT
CASSEPSPAFSNQPQHF
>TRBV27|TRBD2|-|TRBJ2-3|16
TGTGCCAGCAGTTTAGGGACTAGCGGGGGTGTGGATACGCAGTATTTT
CASSLGTSGGVDTQYF
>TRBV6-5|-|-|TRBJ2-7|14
TGTGCCAGCAGTTACTCGGGCGTGGACTACGAGCAGTACTTC
CASSYSGVDYEQYF
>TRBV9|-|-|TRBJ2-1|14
TGTGCCAGCAGCGGGGACCCCGATGAGTTTGAGCAGTTCTTC
CASSGDPDEFEQFF